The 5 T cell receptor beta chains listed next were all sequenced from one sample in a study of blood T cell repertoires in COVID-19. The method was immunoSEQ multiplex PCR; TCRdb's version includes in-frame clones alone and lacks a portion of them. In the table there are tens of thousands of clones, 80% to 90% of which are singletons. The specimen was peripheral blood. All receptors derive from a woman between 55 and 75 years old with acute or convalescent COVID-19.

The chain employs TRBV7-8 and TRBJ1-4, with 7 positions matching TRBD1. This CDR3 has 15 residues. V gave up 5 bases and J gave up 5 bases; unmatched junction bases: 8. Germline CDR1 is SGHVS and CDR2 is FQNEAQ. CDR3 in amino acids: CASSHNRGKNEKLFF. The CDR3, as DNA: TGTGCCAGCAGCCATAACAGGGGTAAAAATGAAAAACTGTTTTTT.

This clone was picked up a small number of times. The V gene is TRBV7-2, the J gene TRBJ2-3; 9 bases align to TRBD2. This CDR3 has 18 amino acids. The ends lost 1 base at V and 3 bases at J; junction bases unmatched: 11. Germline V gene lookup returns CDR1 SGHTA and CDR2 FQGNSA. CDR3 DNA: TGTGCCAGCAGCTTAGTCTTATCAGCGGGGGGTTTAACAGATACGCAGTATTTT. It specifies CASSLVLSAGGLTDTQYF.

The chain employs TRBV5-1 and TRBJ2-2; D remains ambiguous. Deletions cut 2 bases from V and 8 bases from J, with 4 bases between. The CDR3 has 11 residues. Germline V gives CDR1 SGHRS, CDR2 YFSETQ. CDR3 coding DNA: TGCGCCAGCAGCTTTCAAGGGGAGCTGTTTTTT. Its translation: CASSFQGELFF.

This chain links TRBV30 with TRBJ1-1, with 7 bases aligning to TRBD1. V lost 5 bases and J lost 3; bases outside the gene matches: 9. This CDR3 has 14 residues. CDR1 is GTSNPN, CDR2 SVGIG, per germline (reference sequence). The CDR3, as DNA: TGTGCCTGGGCACCGACAGGGTTTTACACTGAAGCTTTCTTT. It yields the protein CAWAPTGFYTEAFF.

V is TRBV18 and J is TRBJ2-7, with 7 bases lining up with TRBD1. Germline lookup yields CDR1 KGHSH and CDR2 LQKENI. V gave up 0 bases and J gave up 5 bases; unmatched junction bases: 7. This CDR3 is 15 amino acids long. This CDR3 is CASSPPSHRGDEQYF. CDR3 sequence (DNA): TGTGCCAGCTCACCACCGTCTCACAGGGGAGACGAGCAGTACTTC. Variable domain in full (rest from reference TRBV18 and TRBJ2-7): NAGVMQNPRHLVRRRGQEARLRCSPMKGHSHVYWYRQLPEEGLKFMVYLQKENIIDESGMPKERFSAEFPKEGPSILRIQQVVRGDSAAYFCASSPPSHRGDEQYFGPGTRLTVT.